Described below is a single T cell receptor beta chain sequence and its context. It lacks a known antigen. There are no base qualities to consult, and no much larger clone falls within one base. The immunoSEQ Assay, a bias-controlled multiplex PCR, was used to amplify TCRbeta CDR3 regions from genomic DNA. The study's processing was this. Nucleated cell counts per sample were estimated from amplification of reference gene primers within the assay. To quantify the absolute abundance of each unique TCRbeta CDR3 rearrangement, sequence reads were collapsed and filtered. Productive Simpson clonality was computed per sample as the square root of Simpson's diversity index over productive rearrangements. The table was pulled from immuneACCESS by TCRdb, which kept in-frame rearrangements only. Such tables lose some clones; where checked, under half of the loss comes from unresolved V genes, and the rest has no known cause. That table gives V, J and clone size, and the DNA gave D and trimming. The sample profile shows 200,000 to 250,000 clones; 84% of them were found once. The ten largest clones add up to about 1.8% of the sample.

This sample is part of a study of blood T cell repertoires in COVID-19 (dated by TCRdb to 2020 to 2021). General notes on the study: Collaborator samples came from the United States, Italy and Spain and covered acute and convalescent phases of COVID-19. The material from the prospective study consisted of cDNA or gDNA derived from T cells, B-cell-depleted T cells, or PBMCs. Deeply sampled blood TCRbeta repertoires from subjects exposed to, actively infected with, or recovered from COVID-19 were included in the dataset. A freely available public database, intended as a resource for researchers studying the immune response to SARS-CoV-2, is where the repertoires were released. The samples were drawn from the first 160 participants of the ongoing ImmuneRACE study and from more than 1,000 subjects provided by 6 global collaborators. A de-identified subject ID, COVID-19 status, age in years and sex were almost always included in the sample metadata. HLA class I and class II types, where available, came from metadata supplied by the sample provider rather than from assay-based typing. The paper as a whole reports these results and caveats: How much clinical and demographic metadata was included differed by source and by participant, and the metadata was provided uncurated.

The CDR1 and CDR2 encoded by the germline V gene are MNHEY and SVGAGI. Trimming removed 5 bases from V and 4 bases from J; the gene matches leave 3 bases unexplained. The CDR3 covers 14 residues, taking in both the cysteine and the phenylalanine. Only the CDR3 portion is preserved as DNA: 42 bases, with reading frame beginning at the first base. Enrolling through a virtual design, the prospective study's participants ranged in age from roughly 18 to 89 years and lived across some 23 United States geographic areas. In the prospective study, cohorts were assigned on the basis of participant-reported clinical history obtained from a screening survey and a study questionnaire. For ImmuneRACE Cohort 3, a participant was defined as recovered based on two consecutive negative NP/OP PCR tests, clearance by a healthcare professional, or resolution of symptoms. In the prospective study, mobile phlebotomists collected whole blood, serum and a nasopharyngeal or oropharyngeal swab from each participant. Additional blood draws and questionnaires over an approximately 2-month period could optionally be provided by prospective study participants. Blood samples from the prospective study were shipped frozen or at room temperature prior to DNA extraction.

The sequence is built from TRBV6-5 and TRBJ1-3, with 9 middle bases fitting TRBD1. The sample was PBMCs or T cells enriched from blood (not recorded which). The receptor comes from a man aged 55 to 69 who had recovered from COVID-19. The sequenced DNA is TGTGCCAGCAGTACAGGGGGCAGGGGAAACACCATATATTTT. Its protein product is CASSTGGRGNTIYF.